One sample yielded the 32 T cell receptor beta chains listed below, sequenced in a study of blood T cells in healthy people across ages. A second roughly 7 to 12 cycle PCR used barcoded and J-beta primers. TCRdb processed the 5' RACE reads anew with MiXCR; each CDR3 protein has one entry. The repertoire holds more than 500,000 distinct CDR3 sequences, with 25% to 30% as singletons. The material sequenced was blood. All receptors come from a woman between 65 and 79 years old in good health.

The rearrangement links TRBV25-1 to TRBJ1-3; 7 bases align to TRBD1. The CDR3 spans 15 residues. V shed 3 bases and J 2 bases; nucleotides not matched to a gene: 4. Germline V gene lookup returns CDR1 MGHDK and CDR2 SYGVNS. CDR3 residues: CASSDKGATGNTIYF. In DNA, the CDR3 is TGTGCCAGCAGTGATAAGGGGGCTACTGGAAACACCATATATTTT.

The V gene is TRBV6-2 or TRBV6-3, the J gene TRBJ2-7; a possible D gene is TRBD1 (6 bases). Per the germline V gene, CDR1 is MNHEY and CDR2 is SVGEGT. The CDR3 is 15 residues long. V lost 2 bases and J 2 bases, leaving 13 bases between the germline ends. CDR3 nucleotides: TGTGCCAGCAGTTACCGGACAGCGTTCACCTACGAGCAGTACTTC. Amino acid sequence: CASSYRTAFTYEQYF.

V and J are TRBV7-9 and TRBJ1-1, with a weak D call TRBD1 (5 bases). Trimming took off 4 bases at V and 5 bases at J, with 20 bases between the two ends. Per the germline V gene, CDR1 is SEHNR and CDR2 is FQNEAQ (reference sequence). The CDR3 sequence is 16 residues long. CDR3 DNA: TGTGCCAGCAGCTCACCCCAGTTGGGGCTCAGGACTGAAGCTTTCTTT. It specifies CASSSPQLGLRTEAFF.

The chain is built from TRBV7-9 and TRBJ2-4; D possibly corresponds to TRBD1 (6 bases). CDR3 size: 16 residues. V gave up 1 base and J gave up 1 base, with 11 bases separating them. Germline V gene sequence: CDR1 SEHNR, CDR2 FQNEAQ (reference sequence). CDR3 bases: TGTGCCAGCAGCTTAGGGGGGCCACGGGCCAAAAACATTCAGTACTTC. Amino acid sequence: CASSLGGPRAKNIQYF. Drawing the rest from reference TRBV7-9 and TRBJ2-4, the complete variable domain is DTGVSQNPRHKITKRGQNVTFRCDPISEHNRLYWYRQTLGQGPEFLTYFQNEAQLEKSRLLSDRFSAERPKGSFSTLEIQRTEQGDSAMYLCASSLGGPRAKNIQYFGAGTRLSVL.

This clonotype was seen only a few times. In DNA form, the CDR3 reads TGTGCCAGCCGGGGGAACAGGGGGCAGCGGGACTATGGCTACACCTTC. Translation gives CASRGNRGQRDYGYTF. The V and J genes are TRBV27 and TRBJ1-2; TRBD1 matches 9 bases. This CDR3 has 16 residues. J gave up 3 bases and V 8 bases, and 13 bases lay outside the gene matches. Germline CDR1 and CDR2: MNHEY and SMNVEV (reference sequence).

This clonotype has ten or more counts. This sequence joins TRBV18 and TRBJ1-6; no firm D call. The CDR3 spans 13 residues. With 6 bases removed from V and 14 bases from J, the gap between germline ends came to 17 bases. Germline CDR1 KGHSH, CDR2 LQKENI. The CDR3 region has the DNA TGTGCCAGCTCGCCTGAGACGGGGAAATCCCTCCACTTT. Its protein product is CASSPETGKSLHF.

This chain connects TRBV20-1 to TRBJ1-2; 7 bases fit TRBD1. The CDR3 totals 14 residues. V trimming: 5 bases; J trimming: 4 bases; junction bases outside the gene matches: 10. The germline gives CDR1 DFQATT, CDR2 SNEGSKA (reference sequence). The CDR3 spells CSAEAEGALYGYTF. The CDR3 nucleotides are TGCAGTGCTGAGGCGGAGGGGGCTCTCTATGGCTACACCTTC.

V is TRBV3-1 and J is TRBJ2-5, with 7 bases aligning to TRBD2. The V and J ends lost 4 bases and 3 bases, in that order; junction bases with no gene match: 14. The CDR3 is 17 amino acids. Germline CDR1 reads LGHDT; CDR2 reads YNNKEL (reference sequence). The CDR3 sequence is CASSPLLGGMVKETQYF. CDR3 nucleotides: TGTGCCAGCAGCCCTCTACTGGGGGGGATGGTTAAAGAGACCCAGTACTTC.

This clonotype was detected a few times. One junction end does not reproduce the germline sequence, and a read error may be involved. J is TRBJ2-7 and V is TRBV4-2; weak D call: TRBD1 (6 bases). This CDR3 comprises 15 residues. Germline CDR1 is LGHNA and CDR2 is YNFKEQ. The CDR3, as DNA: TGTGCCAGCAGCCAAGCCTCGGGACAATTCTACGAGCAGTCCTTC. Translation gives CASSQASGQFYEQSF.

In this sample, this clonotype turned up a few times. The CDR3 DNA reads TGTGCCAGCAGTTCAGGACTAGCGGGGGGAGGAGGGACGCAGTATTTT. Its protein is CASSSGLAGGGGTQYF. The chain couples TRBV6-5 to TRBJ2-3, with 14 bases identical to TRBD2. The CDR3 is 16 amino acids. Germline CDR1 is MNHEY and CDR2 is SVGAGI. The V and J ends lost 4 bases and 9 bases, in that order; junction bases with no gene match: 9.

Details on this clonotype: Given the absence of the conserved phenylalanine or tryptophan at the CDR3 end, a read error is likely. This CDR3 is CAISERGPTNTEAFL. CDR3 nucleotides: TGTGCCATCAGTGAGAGGGGCCCCACGAACACTGAAGCTTTCCTT. The chain carries TRBV10-3 and TRBJ1-1, with D maybe TRBD1 (5 bases). V was trimmed by 2 bases and J by 1 base, leaving 11 bases between them. Germline V lookup: CDR1 ENHRY, CDR2 SYGVKD. This CDR3 has 15 residues.

The chain couples TRBV29-1 to TRBJ2-7; 10 nucleotides match TRBD2. This CDR3 has 11 amino acids. J was trimmed by 13 bases and V by 5 bases; bases with no gene match: 8. The germline V gene has CDR1 SQVTM and CDR2 ANQGSEA. CDR3 loop: CSVLLAGEFYF. The CDR3 bases are TGCAGCGTTCTCCTAGCGGGGGAGTTCTACTTC.

The V gene is TRBV9, the J gene TRBJ2-5; 8 bases map to TRBD2. The end of the DNA aligns better with TRBJ2-1, so the J call may be wrong. Germline lookup yields CDR1 SGDLS and CDR2 YYNGEE. This CDR3 spans 12 amino acids. DNA of the CDR3: TGTGCCAGCAGCGGGACTAGCAGAGAGCAGTTCTTC. Translating gives CASSGTSREQFF.

V and J are TRBV20-1 and TRBJ1-1; 9 bases map to TRBD1. Per the germline V gene, CDR1 is DFQATT and CDR2 is SNEGSKA (reference sequence). J lost 7 bases, V lost 2 bases, and 5 bases had no gene match. This CDR3 spans 13 amino acids. The CDR3 region has the DNA TGCAGTGCTAGAATAACAGGGGGCGGTGAAGCTTTCTTT. Translating it yields CSARITGGGEAFF.

The table lists this clonotype with a few counts. The genes are TRBV7-6 and TRBJ2-6; 11 bases fit TRBD1. V dropped 3 bases and J dropped 3; count of bases not matched to a gene: 4. Looked up from germline, CDR1 is SGHVS and CDR2 is FNYEAQ. The CDR3 loop spans 17 amino acids. Written as DNA, the CDR3 is TGTGCCAGCAGCTTGGGGACAGGGGGTTTTGGGGCCAACGTCCTGACTTTC. Translated: CASSLGTGGFGANVLTF. The variable domain in full, with the rest retrieved from reference TRBV7-6 and TRBJ2-6, is GAGVSQSPRYKVTKRGQDVALRCDPISGHVSLYWYRQALGQGPEFLTYFNYEAQQDKSGLPNDRFSAERPEGSISTLTIQRTEQRDSAMYRCASSLGTGGFGANVLTFGAGSRLTVL.

The chain is built from TRBV4-2 and TRBJ2-7; D ambiguous. The CDR3 length is 15 residues. The V gene's germline CDR1 is LGHNA and CDR2 YNFKEQ. Trimming took 1 base from V and 2 from J, leaving 12 bases between them. The CDR3 protein is CASSQVETPPYEQYF. The CDR3 region has the DNA TGTGCCAGCAGCCAAGTGGAGACACCACCCTACGAGCAGTACTTC.

The chain recombines TRBV28 with TRBJ2-5, with D tentatively TRBD1 (8 bases). CDR3 length: 14 amino acids. V lost 4 bases, J lost 7 bases, and 16 bases lay in between. Germline V lookup: CDR1 MDHEN, CDR2 SYDVKM. CDR3 amino acids: CASSSEDREGTQYF. CDR3 DNA: TGTGCCAGCAGTTCCGAGGACAGGGAGGGGACCCAGTACTTC.

The chain joins TRBV20-1 to TRBJ2-4; the D gene is possibly TRBD2 (7 bases). This CDR3 is 14 amino acids long. Germline V CDR1 and CDR2: DFQATT, SNEGSKA (reference sequence). V was clipped by 6 bases and J by 4 bases, with 16 bases between them. The CDR3 region is CSAREDRTKNIQYF. CDR3 nucleotides: TGCAGTGCCCGGGAGGACAGAACTAAAAACATTCAGTACTTC.

This clonotype was observed at least ten times. The chain combines TRBV2 with TRBJ2-5, with no clear D. Trimming cost V 4 bases and J 1 base, with 4 bases left between them. Germline V lookup: CDR1 SNHLY, CDR2 FYNNEI. The length of the CDR3 is 12 residues. CDR3 nucleotides: TGTGCCAGCAGTGTCACCCAAGAGACCCAGTACTTC. It codes for CASSVTQETQYF. Filled out from reference TRBV2 and TRBJ2-5, the complete variable domain reads EPEVTQTPSHQVTQMGQEVILRCVPISNHLYFYWYRQILGQKVEFLVSFYNNEISEKSEIFDDQFSVERPDGSNFTLKIRSTKLEDSAMYFCASSVTQETQYFGPGTRLLVL.

This clonotype was recorded a few times. The rearrangement links TRBV20-1 to TRBJ1-6; D gene uncertain. CDR3 length: 13 amino acids. V lost 0 bases and J lost 6, with 6 bases in between. Germline lookup yields CDR1 DFQATT and CDR2 SNEGSKA (reference sequence). The CDR3 is CSARDSSNSPLHF. CDR3 nucleotide sequence: TGCAGTGCTAGAGATTCTTCTAATTCACCCCTCCACTTT.

The sample holds a few counts of this clonotype. The chain recombines TRBV9 with TRBJ1-1; D is ambiguous. Germline CDR1 is SGDLS and CDR2 is YYNGEE. The CDR3 consists of 15 residues. The ends were cut back, 0 bases at V and 0 bases at J, with 9 bases in the middle. As DNA, the CDR3 is TGTGCCAGCAGCGTAGCAGGTAGCTTGAACACTGAAGCTTTCTTT. Residues: CASSVAGSLNTEAFF.

There are a few counts of this clonotype. This chain joins TRBV20-1 and TRBJ2-3; 10 bases align to TRBD1. Germline V lookup: CDR1 DFQATT, CDR2 SNEGSKA (reference sequence). The CDR3 spans 14 residues. V lost 7 bases to trimming and J lost 7 bases; unmatched junction nucleotides: 11. The CDR3 reads CSGESGTGAYTQYF. The CDR3 nucleotides are TGCAGTGGCGAATCCGGGACAGGGGCATATACGCAGTATTTT.

This clonotype was observed a few times. The chain uses TRBV7-2 and TRBJ1-1; D is unclear. Germline-derived CDR1 and CDR2 are SGHTA and FQGNSA. V was pared by 3 bases and J by 8 bases, with 13 bases between. The CDR3 consists of 13 residues. The DNA of the CDR3 is TGTGCCAGCAGCTTTAGGCTCGGAGGCGAAGCTTTCTTT. Residues: CASSFRLGGEAFF.

The chain carries TRBV12-3 or TRBV12-4 and TRBJ1-4; D not certain. There are 13 residues in the CDR3. Trimming stripped 5 bases from V and 10 bases from J, with 14 bases between. The CDR3 reads CASSPLSGGKLFF. The CDR3 nucleotides are TGTGCCAGCAGTCCCCTTTCCGGTGGAAAACTGTTTTTT.

Worth noting for this clonotype: Germline and junction disagree at one end, which may indicate a read error. The chain recombines TRBV6-5 with TRBJ1-3; D not certain. The CDR3 sequence is 16 residues long. Germline CDR1 MNHEY, CDR2 SVGAGI. For the CDR3, the DNA is TGTGCCAGCAGTTACTCTTCGGGAGGAGCTGGAAACACCGTATATTTT. The encoded protein is CASSYSSGGAGNTVYF.

V usage is TRBV19 and J usage is TRBJ2-5; 7 positions agree with TRBD2. The CDR3 is made up of 14 amino acids. Germline CDR1 LNHDA, CDR2 SQIVND (reference sequence). J gave up 2 bases and V 1 base, and 1 base lay outside the gene matches. The CDR3: CASSIGTRQETQYF. The CDR3 DNA reads TGTGCCAGTAGTATAGGGACTAGACAAGAGACCCAGTACTTC.

V is TRBV6-5 and J is TRBJ2-5; D not resolved. The J call may be mistaken, given a closer DNA end match to TRBJ2-7. The length of the CDR3 is 15 residues. In germline, CDR1 is MNHEY, CDR2 SVGAGI. The chain's CDR3 is CASSLLPRSNYEQYF. The DNA for the CDR3 is TGTGCCAGCAGTTTATTGCCCCGGTCCAACTACGAGCAGTACTTC.

In its sample, this clonotype was seen a few times. The rearrangement joins TRBV20-1 to TRBJ2-1; TRBD1 agrees at 9 bases. J lost 3 bases, V lost 6 bases, and 3 bases had no gene match. Germline CDR1 is DFQATT and CDR2 is SNEGSKA (reference sequence). CDR3 length: 13 amino acids. CDR3 DNA sequence: TGCAGTGCAAACAGGGGGCTCTACAATGAGCAGTTCTTC. Translation: CSANRGLYNEQFF.

V is TRBV4-3 and J is TRBJ1-1; D gene uncertain. Between the trimmed V and J ends, which lost 4 bases and 10 bases, there was a span of 19 bases. Germline values: CDR1 LGHNA, CDR2 YSLEER. CDR3 length equals 14 residues. Written as DNA, the CDR3 is TGCGCCAGCAGCCTTGGATATGGGGAAGGTGGAGCTTTCTTT. Its translation is CASSLGYGEGGAFF.

The genes are TRBV12-5 and TRBJ1-3; D gene ambiguous. The CDR3 totals 16 residues. Looked up from germline, CDR1 is LGHNT and CDR2 is FRNRAP. With 1 base removed from V and 2 bases from J, the gap between germline ends came to 12 bases. CDR3 loop: CASGLGGITTGNTIYF. The CDR3 DNA is TGTGCTAGTGGTTTGGGAGGAATAACCACTGGAAACACCATATATTTT.

The rearrangement links TRBV27 to TRBJ2-2, with 8 bases matching TRBD1. The CDR3 runs to 15 residues. CDR1 and CDR2 from the germline V gene are MNHEY and SMNVEV (reference sequence). The J segment lost 5 bases and the V segment lost 7 bases, leaving 9 bases of the junction unmatched. This CDR3 is CASKRDRLRTGELFF. As DNA, the CDR3 is TGTGCCAGCAAACGGGACAGGTTAAGGACCGGGGAGCTGTTTTTT.

This clonotype was seen a handful of times. The genes are TRBV6-5 and TRBJ1-5; 7 bases are shared with TRBD1. With 5 bases clipped from V and 7 bases from J, the junction kept 11 bases outside the gene matches. Germline CDR1 and CDR2: MNHEY and SVGAGI. The CDR3 sequence is 15 residues long. In DNA, the CDR3 is TGTGCCAGCAGTCAGGTTCGGGACAGTCTGCAGCCCCAGCATTTT. Translation: CASSQVRDSLQPQHF.